This T cell receptor (beta chain) was captured by sequencing in a study of PD-1 blockade in classical Hodgkin lymphoma. The study, taken as a whole, reports: Exclusion was applied to patients who started nivolumab under 1 year after ASCT. It was among complete responders that baseline diversity resembled that of newly diagnosed patients.

Every patient had relapsed following autologous stem cell transplantation, and cohorts differed in brentuximab vedotin exposure. Patients had relapsed/refractory classical Hodgkin lymphoma with complete response, partial response or progressive disease as best response. A word on this clone: The antigen is unknown.

CDR1 MNHNY and CDR2 SVGAGI come from the germline V gene (reference sequence). The CDR3 consists of 15 residues. V was clipped by 6 bases and J by 4 bases, with 16 bases between them. This table comes from immunoSEQ multiplex PCR, and its TCRdb copy is limited to in-frame clones, with some not included. The sample carries under 100,000 clones, about nine tenths recorded once. Sample: peripheral blood mononuclear cells (PBMCs), taken before the second cycle of nivolumab. The chain has TRBV6-6 and TRBJ1-5; no clear D. This clonotype was obtained from a human donor with classical Hodgkin lymphoma. As DNA, the CDR3 is TGTGCCAGCAGCCTCGGACCGCTCTCGAATCAGCCCCAGCATTTT. Encoded protein: CASSLGPLSNQPQHF.